The clone carrying this TCR beta chain was counted between two and nine times. Its cognate antigen is unknown. Germline and junction disagree at one end, which may indicate a read error. The entry originates in a study of blood T cells in healthy people across ages. On the study more broadly: Roughly one uniquely barcoded beta molecule per two T cells was captured.

Sample-barcoded 5' priming and a J-beta primer mix drove a second PCR of 7 to 11 cycles. A tag from a template-switch adaptor with 12 random nucleotides marked each cDNA molecule. One entry per CDR3 protein, called by TCRdb with MiXCR from the 5' RACE reads. The table includes 1,800,000 or so distinct CDR3 sequences, roughly two fifths detected once. Study results and caveats: The study regarded diversity estimates from one million T cells as underestimates.

The material sequenced was blood. This receptor was obtained from a human donor in good health.

CDR3 nucleotides: TGCAGTGCAGACGACAGAGATGTGGTCCTTTTC. The encoded protein is CSADDRDVVLF. V usage is TRBV20-1 and J usage is TRBJ1-2; possibly TRBD1 for D (5 bases). The CDR3 length is 11 residues. Germline V gene data show CDR1 as DFQATT and CDR2 as SNEGSKA (reference sequence).